This T cell receptor (beta chain) was profiled in a study of T cell responses to AZD1222 COVID-19 vaccine. This clone was counted a few times. Produced via immunoSEQ multiplex PCR; TCRdb's table is partial and in-frame only. The sample has fewer than 80,000 clones, about four fifths seen once. This TCR came from an adult in good health. The sample consisted of peripheral blood, taken on day 0 of MenACWY control vaccination.

CDR3 DNA: TGTGCCAGCAGTGAATGGGGGGGGTCCTACAATGAGCAGTTCTTC. Protein product: CASSEWGGSYNEQFF. This rearrangement joins TRBV25-1 to TRBJ2-1, with 7 bases identical to TRBD2. The trim removed 1 base at V and 1 base at J, leaving 1 base unmatched. Germline V gene sequence: CDR1 MGHDK, CDR2 SYGVNS. The CDR3 contains 15 residues. Together with reference TRBV25-1 and TRBJ2-1, the CDR3 gives the full variable domain: EADIYQTPRYLVIGTGKKITLECSQTMGHDKMYWYQQDPGMELHLIHYSYGVNSTEKGDLSSESTVSRIRTEHFPLTLESARPSHTSQYLCASSEWGGSYNEQFFGPGTRLTVL.